This T cell receptor (beta chain) is drawn from a study of T-cell reconstitution after alpha-beta-depleted transplantation in children. Unique molecular identifiers were incorporated when the TCRbeta library was constructed. TCRdb re-derived calls from the PCR reads in MiXCR, one entry per CDR3 protein. Of under 300,000 distinct CDR3 sequences detected, approximately 9.8% appear once; the ten largest clones hold 5% to 6%. On this clonotype itself: A read error may be the cause here, since a much bigger clone is one base away.

Germline V gene data show CDR1 as LGHDT and CDR2 as YNNKEL (reference sequence). This CDR3 is 16 amino acids long. V was cut by 0 bases and J by 2 bases, with 14 bases left in between. The source of this sequence is a human donor who donated a stem cell graft to a child with SCID. The chain links TRBV3-1 to TRBJ2-7; maybe TRBD1 (5 bases). Sequenced material: PBMCs from the stem cell graft donor, taken from the stem cell graft. CDR3 residues: CASSQDVSTGAYEQYF. The CDR3 DNA reads as TGTGCCAGCAGCCAAGACGTATCAACAGGCGCCTACGAGCAGTACTTC.